What follows are 21 T cell receptor beta chains derived from one specimen sequenced in a study of Ad26.COV2.S vaccination and SARS-CoV-2 variants. The sample's treatment: roughly 19 received Ad26.COV2.S at low or high dose, single or two shots; about 5 received placebo; per-sample allocation not given. Material that was analyzed had been drawn on day 63 after the first vaccine or placebo injection. Here immunoSEQ multiplex PCR was the method, and the copy in TCRdb shows in-frame clones only, minus some. The table records about 440,000 clones, around 90% of them present only once. Material: peripheral blood, obtained in a trial of Ad26.COV2.S vaccine versus placebo. The receptors come from a person aged 18-65 years who received the Ad26.COV2.S COVID-19 vaccine or a placebo.

CDR3 amino acids: CASSYPQGSGELFF. The CDR3, as DNA: TGTGCCAGCAGTTACCCGCAGGGATCCGGGGAGCTGTTTTTT. The chain carries TRBV6-2 or TRBV6-3 and TRBJ2-2, with TRBD1 as a possible D gene (5 bases). Germline CDR1 reads MNHEY; CDR2 reads SVGEGT. The CDR3 length is 14 residues. Trimming cost V 2 bases and J 6 bases, with 10 bases left between them.

In DNA form, the CDR3 reads TGTGCCAGCAGGATACAGGGGGCTCGGCAGCCCCAGCATTTT. Translation gives CASRIQGARQPQHF. The chain links TRBV28 to TRBJ1-5; 9 nucleotides agree with TRBD1. Looked up from germline, CDR1 is MDHEN and CDR2 is SYDVKM. The CDR3 covers 14 residues. V was clipped by 6 bases and J by 7 bases; unmatched bases: 7.

The chain recombines TRBV7-2 with TRBJ1-2; tentatively, D is TRBD1 (6 bases). CDR3 size: 14 residues. V shed 5 bases and J shed 2 bases, with 12 bases lying between them. CDR1 SGHTA and CDR2 FQGNSA come from the germline V gene. The CDR3 nucleotides are TGTGCCAGCAGCCCGGGACACCAGAACTATGGCTACACCTTC. Residues: CASSPGHQNYGYTF.

The rearrangement uses TRBV11-3 and TRBJ2-1; 9 positions agree with TRBD1. J lost 5 bases, V lost 5 bases, and 7 bases had no gene match. Germline loops: CDR1 SGHNT, CDR2 YENEEA. This CDR3 spans 15 amino acids. The CDR3 is CASSTGQGRNNEQFF. As DNA, the CDR3 is TGTGCCAGCAGCACCGGACAGGGGAGGAACAATGAGCAGTTCTTC.

The genes are TRBV18 and TRBJ2-3; D might be TRBD2 (6 bases). V lost 1 base and J lost 0, with 11 bases in between. The V gene's germline CDR1 is KGHSH and CDR2 LQKENI. The CDR3 has 16 amino acids. In DNA, the CDR3 is TGTGCCAGCTCACCACTAGCGGTAACTAGCACAGATACGCAGTATTTT. Amino acids: CASSPLAVTSTDTQYF. The full variable domain, rest sourced from reference TRBV18 and TRBJ2-3, is NAGVMQNPRHLVRRRGQEARLRCSPMKGHSHVYWYRQLPEEGLKFMVYLQKENIIDESGMPKERFSAEFPKEGPSILRIQQVVRGDSAAYFCASSPLAVTSTDTQYFGPGTRLTVL.

V and J are TRBV7-9 and TRBJ2-7; D is undetermined. V lost 1 base and J lost 0, with 7 bases in between. CDR3 size: 14 residues. In germline, CDR1 is SEHNR, CDR2 FQNEAQ (reference sequence). CDR3: CASSLGQASYEQYF. DNA for the CDR3: TGTGCCAGCAGCTTAGGTCAGGCCTCCTACGAGCAGTACTTC. The full variable domain, completed using reference TRBV7-9 and TRBJ2-7, is DTGVSQNPRHKITKRGQNVTFRCDPISEHNRLYWYRQTLGQGPEFLTYFQNEAQLEKSRLLSDRFSAERPKGSFSTLEIQRTEQGDSAMYLCASSLGQASYEQYFGPGTRLTVT.

About this clone: The same CDR3 is also encoded by other DNA sequences in this sample. V gene TRBV28 combines with J gene TRBJ1-3; D gene ambiguous. The CDR3 has 14 residues. V dropped 4 bases and J dropped 4 bases, with 11 bases sitting between them. In germline, CDR1 is MDHEN, CDR2 SYDVKM. The CDR3, as DNA: TGTGCCAGCAGTTCCCCCGCGACCGGAAACACCATATATTTT. Translated: CASSSPATGNTIYF. The full variable domain, completed using reference TRBV28 and TRBJ1-3, is DVKVTQSSRYLVKRTGEKVFLECVQDMDHENMFWYRQDPGLGLRLIYFSYDVKMKEKGDIPEGYSVSREKKERFSLILESASTNQTSMYLCASSSPATGNTIYFGEGSWLTVV.

CDR3 in amino acids: CASSRAPGVEAFF. For the CDR3, the DNA is TGTGCCAGCTCACGCGCTCCAGGGGTTGAAGCTTTCTTT. The chain has TRBV18 and TRBJ1-1; D perhaps matches TRBD1 (6 bases). CDR1 is KGHSH, CDR2 LQKENI, per germline. The V end was cut by 4 bases, the J end by 7 bases, with 13 bases between. This CDR3 region has 13 residues.

The rearrangement joins TRBV29-1 to TRBJ2-2; D may be TRBD1 (5 bases). Germline CDR1 SQVTM, CDR2 ANQGSEA. The germline V and J ends were trimmed by 1 base and 4 bases, with 13 bases remaining between them. This CDR3 spans 15 amino acids. The CDR3 loop reads CSVEAQGRVTGELFF. Written as DNA, the CDR3 is TGCAGCGTTGAAGCTCAGGGCAGAGTCACCGGGGAGCTGTTTTTT.

With regard to this clone: In the same sample, other DNA sequences code for this CDR3. The chain employs TRBV19 and TRBJ2-5; D not resolved. Trimming took 3 bases from V and 4 from J, leaving 9 bases between them. CDR1 and CDR2 (germline): LNHDA, SQIVND (reference sequence). This CDR3 is built from 13 residues. CDR3 residues: CASSISGGETQYF. CDR3 in DNA: TGTGCCAGTAGTATTTCGGGTGGAGAGACCCAGTACTTC.

The rearrangement uses TRBV9 and TRBJ2-7; either TRBD1 or TRBD2 may fit D (5 bases each). The V end lost 4 bases, the J end lost 2 bases, and 10 bases lay between the germline ends. Germline assignment: CDR1 SGDLS and CDR2 YYNGEE. The CDR3 spans 13 residues. The CDR3: CASSPSGPYEQYF. CDR3 nucleotides: TGTGCCAGCAGCCCCTCGGGGCCCTACGAGCAGTACTTC.

The rearrangement uses TRBV11-2 and TRBJ2-5, with 11 bases fitting TRBD2. There are 16 residues in the CDR3. The V and J ends lost 1 base and 9 bases, in that order; junction bases with no gene match: 10. CDR1 SGHAT and CDR2 FQNNGV come from the germline V gene. The CDR3: CASSLAVAGGLEAQYF. The CDR3 region has the DNA TGTGCCAGCAGCTTAGCGGTAGCGGGAGGGTTAGAAGCCCAGTACTTC.

This chain joins TRBV7-3 and TRBJ2-7, with a tentative D call TRBD1 (6 bases). From germline, CDR1 is SGHTA and CDR2 FQGTGA. The CDR3 extends over 16 amino acids. V gave up 2 bases and J gave up 2 bases, with 16 bases separating them. CDR3: CASSLYGGQGPYEQYF. CDR3 in DNA: TGTGCCAGCAGCTTATACGGTGGGCAGGGGCCCTACGAGCAGTACTTC.

This clone came up once. The chain links TRBV14 to TRBJ2-5, with D possibly matching TRBD2 (6 bases). From germline, CDR1 is SGHDN and CDR2 FVKESK. This CDR3 is 15 amino acids long. Trimming removed 3 bases at V and 5 bases at J, with 16 bases between. CDR3 DNA sequence: TGTGCCAGCAGCCACCTGGGGGAGGCGAGGGAGACCCAGTACTTC. Translating it yields CASSHLGEARETQYF.

The chain is built from TRBV7-8 and TRBJ1-1, with 11 bases lining up with TRBD1. Per the germline V gene, CDR1 is SGHVS and CDR2 is FQNEAQ. This CDR3 is built from 15 residues. Unmatched junction bases numbered 8, after V lost 5 bases and J lost 6 bases. CDR3 nucleotide sequence: TGTGCCAGCAGCCTTTGGGACAGGGGGGAATCTGAAGCTTTCTTT. It specifies CASSLWDRGESEAFF.

The V call is TRBV10-3, the J call TRBJ2-7; D uncertain. This CDR3 comprises 16 residues. V dropped 0 bases and J dropped 0 bases, with 12 bases sitting between them. CDR1 is ENHRY, CDR2 SYGVKD, per germline. The CDR3 DNA reads as TGTGCCATCAGTGAGTCGAATAGCCCAAGCTCCTACGAGCAGTACTTC. Translated: CAISESNSPSSYEQYF.

V and J are TRBV7-9 and TRBJ1-5, with D unresolved. The CDR3 covers 12 residues. CDR1 SEHNR and CDR2 FQNEAQ come from the germline V gene (reference sequence). The V end lost 5 bases, the J end lost 5 bases, and 7 bases lay between the germline ends. The DNA of the CDR3 is TGTGCCAGCAGCCGATGGGATCAGCCCCAGCATTTT. Translated, it gives CASSRWDQPQHF.

The genes are TRBV2 and TRBJ2-3; 7 bases align to TRBD2. Losses at the gene ends were 6 bases for V and 6 bases for J; bases not matched to a gene: 24. Per germline, CDR1 SNHLY and CDR2 FYNNEI. The CDR3 runs to 19 residues. The CDR3 DNA reads TGTGCCAGCAGCCGGGGCCCAGGGAGCGGGACTCTGCCCCGCGATACGCAGTATTTT. Its translation is CASSRGPGSGTLPRDTQYF.

Notes on this clone: A much larger clone differs by one base, so this may be a read error. CDR3 in DNA: TGTGCCAGTAGCGAATACAATGAGCAGTTCTTC. Translating gives CASSEYNEQFF. The chain combines TRBV19 with TRBJ2-1; no clear D. The CDR3 sequence is 11 residues long. V lost 6 bases to trimming and J lost 4 bases, with 4 bases between them. Germline V CDR1 and CDR2: LNHDA, SQIVND (reference sequence).

This chain links TRBV19 with TRBJ1-5; 7 positions agree with TRBD1. The CDR3 has 15 residues. V lost 6 bases to trimming and J lost 9 bases; unmatched junction nucleotides: 14. Germline assignment: CDR1 LNHDA and CDR2 SQIVND (reference sequence). In DNA, the CDR3 is TGTGCCAGTAGAACCGGGACAGCTGTTAATGGGCCCCAGCATTTT. Translated: CASRTGTAVNGPQHF.

Written as DNA, the CDR3 is TGTGCCAGCAGCCTTACATCTGACTCACCCCTCCACTTT. Amino acids: CASSLTSDSPLHF. The chain combines TRBV3-1 (or the pseudogene TRBV3-2) with TRBJ1-6; no clear D. This CDR3 is 13 amino acids long. The V end lost 4 bases, the J end lost 10 bases, and 11 bases lay between the germline ends. Germline lookup yields CDR1 LGHDT and CDR2 YNNKEL (reference sequence).